The 19 T cell receptor beta chains below were found in one sample sequenced in a study of long-term antiretroviral therapy in people with HIV. Sequencing used immunoSEQ v3.0 at survey level. The protocol was immunoSEQ multiplex PCR, while the TCRdb copy is restricted to in-frame clones and leaves out a portion. Of under 15,000 clones in the sample, roughly 80% were seen once. The specimen comprised unsorted PBMCs, sampled 0.5 years before starting antiretroviral therapy. These receptors came from a woman aged 35 to 49 with HIV.

V usage is TRBV7-9 and J usage is TRBJ2-1; the D gene is possibly TRBD2 (6 bases). The CDR3 runs 17 residues. The ends were cut back, 0 bases at V and 1 base at J, with 13 bases in the middle. The germline gives CDR1 SEHNR, CDR2 FQNEAQ (reference sequence). The CDR3 spells CASSLAWRGGSYNEQFF. CDR3 nucleotides: TGTGCCAGCAGCTTAGCCTGGCGGGGCGGATCCTACAATGAGCAGTTCTTC.

The chain joins TRBV19 to TRBJ2-1; D gene unclear. Trimming cost V 1 base and J 8 bases, with 9 bases left between them. Germline V gives CDR1 LNHDA, CDR2 SQIVND (reference sequence). This CDR3 region has 13 residues. The CDR3 nucleotides read TGTGCCAGTAGTATAGGGGGTTACGATGAGCAGTTCTTC. This encodes CASSIGGYDEQFF.

CDR3 sequence: CASSPRAGNTEAFF. The CDR3, as DNA: TGTGCCAGCAGCCCCCGGGCGGGGAACACTGAAGCTTTCTTT. The gene calls are TRBV9 and TRBJ1-1, with unresolved D. Germline CDR1 SGDLS, CDR2 YYNGEE. CDR3 length: 14 residues. Trimming cost V 4 bases and J 1 base, with 11 bases left between them.

This sequence joins TRBV4-1 and TRBJ1-5; D not resolved. This CDR3 has 16 amino acids. V lost 0 bases, J lost 4 bases, and 13 bases lay in between. Germline CDR1 reads MGHRA; CDR2 reads YSYEKL. The CDR3 region has the DNA TGCGCCAGCAGCCAAGATGAGGGCGGACGTAATCAGCCCCAGCATTTT. This codes for CASSQDEGGRNQPQHF.

There are a few counts of this clone. This sequence joins TRBV7-9 and TRBJ2-2, with TRBD1 matching 7 bases. Germline CDR1 is SEHNR and CDR2 is FQNEAQ (reference sequence). This CDR3 comprises 15 residues. The trim removed 3 bases at V and 6 bases at J, leaving 7 bases unmatched. The CDR3 nucleotides read TGTGCCAGCAGCTTGGCCGACAGGGCCCCCGGGGAGCTGTTTTTT. Translation: CASSLADRAPGELFF. Together with reference TRBV7-9 and TRBJ2-2, the CDR3 gives the full variable domain: DTGVSQNPRHKITKRGQNVTFRCDPISEHNRLYWYRQTLGQGPEFLTYFQNEAQLEKSRLLSDRFSAERPKGSFSTLEIQRTEQGDSAMYLCASSLADRAPGELFFGEGSRLTVL.

This clone has a handful of counts. The V call is TRBV7-6, the J call TRBJ1-1; TRBD1 matches at 7 bases. Germline values: CDR1 SGHVS, CDR2 FNYEAQ. This CDR3 contains 16 residues. V was pared by 0 bases and J by 4 bases, with 8 bases of the junction left unmatched. The CDR3 nucleotides are TGTGCCAGCAGCTTAGCGGGGGAGGGGGCAGGCACTGAAGCTTTCTTT. Its translation: CASSLAGEGAGTEAFF.

The chain joins TRBV5-1 to TRBJ1-1; D gene uncertain. This CDR3 comprises 15 residues. CDR1 SGHRS and CDR2 YFSETQ come from the germline V gene. V lost 3 bases and J lost 1, with 13 bases in between. CDR3 loop: CASSSGRQGNTEAFF. In nucleotides, the CDR3 is TGCGCCAGCAGCTCAGGAAGGCAAGGGAACACTGAAGCTTTCTTT.

In DNA form, the CDR3 reads TGTGCCAGTAGTACCAGACAGGACTATGGCTACACCTTC. It encodes CASSTRQDYGYTF. The chain carries TRBV19 and TRBJ1-2, with D possibly being TRBD1 (6 bases). The CDR3 contains 13 residues. The germline V gene encodes CDR1 LNHDA and CDR2 SQIVND (reference sequence). The V and J ends lost 4 bases and 3 bases respectively, with 9 bases between them.

The chain couples TRBV29-1 to TRBJ2-1; 9 bases fit TRBD2. CDR1 and CDR2 from the germline V gene are SQVTM and ANQGSEA. V lost 4 bases, J lost 5 bases, and 6 bases stayed unmatched. This CDR3 is built from 14 residues. CDR3 DNA sequence: TGCAGCGTTGTAAAGGGACTAGCCAACAATGAGCAGTTCTTC. Encoded protein: CSVVKGLANNEQFF.

The chain is built from TRBV25-1 and TRBJ1-1, with D unresolved. Germline assignment: CDR1 MGHDK and CDR2 SYGVNS. The CDR3 is 15 residues long. Between the trimmed V and J ends, which lost 1 base and 4 bases, there was a span of 13 bases. CDR3: CASSEFGSGSTEAFF. The CDR3 DNA sequence: TGTGCCAGCAGTGAATTTGGGAGTGGGAGCACTGAAGCTTTCTTT.

The chain uses TRBV19 and TRBJ1-5; D is possibly TRBD1 (5 bases). Germline lookup yields CDR1 LNHDA and CDR2 SQIVND (reference sequence). Trimming shortened V by 3 bases and J by 3 bases, and 12 bases separated the two germline ends. The CDR3 contains 15 residues. The CDR3 loop reads CASSMWQQVNQPQHF. The DNA for the CDR3 is TGTGCCAGTAGTATGTGGCAACAGGTCAATCAGCCCCAGCATTTT.

The chain is built from TRBV30 and TRBJ2-2; D possibly corresponds to TRBD2 (6 bases). The CDR3 is made up of 14 amino acids. From germline, CDR1 is GTSNPN and CDR2 SVGIG (reference sequence). V gave up 2 bases and J gave up 3 bases, with 10 bases separating them. The CDR3 reads CAWSPGLHTGELFF. The CDR3 nucleotides are TGTGCCTGGAGTCCGGGACTGCACACCGGGGAGCTGTTTTTT.

To note about this clone: The identical CDR3 is also encoded by other nucleotide sequences in the sample. V gene TRBV18 combines with J gene TRBJ1-5; 8 bases fit TRBD1. CDR3 length equals 15 residues. V trimming: 6 bases; J trimming: 2 bases; junction bases outside the gene matches: 6. The germline V gene encodes CDR1 KGHSH and CDR2 LQKENI. Written as DNA, the CDR3 is TGTGCCAGCTCTCCCGACAGGGGCGGCAATCAGCCCCAGCATTTT. Its translation: CASSPDRGGNQPQHF.

This rearrangement joins TRBV7-9 to TRBJ1-2; D call uncertain. This CDR3 contains 10 residues. Germline V CDR1 and CDR2: SEHNR, FQNEAQ (reference sequence). V was trimmed by 3 bases and J by 8 bases, leaving 4 bases between them. This CDR3 reads CASSFGGYTF. DNA for the CDR3: TGTGCCAGCAGCTTCGGAGGCTACACCTTC.

The chain recombines TRBV19 with TRBJ2-3, with a possible D match to TRBD1 (5 bases). There are 13 residues in the CDR3. Germline loops: CDR1 LNHDA, CDR2 SQIVND (reference sequence). The V and J ends lost 5 bases and 6 bases respectively, with 12 bases between them. The CDR3 coding sequence is TGTGCCAGTAGTGGGGCGGACCGGGATACGCAGTATTTT. Translating it yields CASSGADRDTQYF.

This clone was seen a handful of times. As DNA, the CDR3 is TGTGCCAGCAGCTGGGGGCACAGGGTGGAGGGTGAAAAACTGTTTTTT. It is translated as CASSWGHRVEGEKLFF. J is TRBJ1-4 and V is TRBV7-6; D is possibly TRBD1 (6 bases). Trimming cost V 4 bases and J 7 bases, with 19 bases left between them. Germline V CDR1 and CDR2: SGHVS, FNYEAQ. There are 16 residues in the CDR3.

The chain is built from TRBV13 and TRBJ1-5; D ambiguous. The CDR3 runs to 14 residues. V dropped 0 bases and J dropped 4 bases, with 7 bases sitting between them. Germline V gives CDR1 PRHDT, CDR2 FYEKMQ (reference sequence). The CDR3 DNA is TGTGCCAGCAGCTTAGGGGGCGCTAATCAGCCCCAGCATTTT. It translates to CASSLGGANQPQHF.

This clone has only a few counts. This rearrangement joins TRBV2 to TRBJ1-1; maybe TRBD1 (5 bases). Trimming stripped 3 bases from V and 11 bases from J, with 28 bases between. In germline, CDR1 is SNHLY, CDR2 FYNNEI. This CDR3 spans 17 amino acids. The CDR3 DNA follows: TGTGCCAGCAGTGATCTGGATCAGGGATGGGGGGATATGGGGGCTTTCTTT. Translated, it gives CASSDLDQGWGDMGAFF.

This chain connects TRBV4-1 to TRBJ1-1; D is unclear. The CDR3 runs 10 residues. Between the trimmed V and J ends, which lost 8 bases and 6 bases, there was a span of 7 bases. Germline values: CDR1 MGHRA, CDR2 YSYEKL. Here the CDR3 DNA reads TGCGCCAGCGGAACGCCTGAAGCTTTCTTT. Translation: CASGTPEAFF.